This T cell receptor (beta chain) was recorded in a study of cytomegalovirus exposure and HLA in healthy donors. In the study overall: Early released data had about 80 million unique TCRs, all coming from HLA-typed donors.

The J segment lost 3 bases and the V segment lost 3 bases, leaving 4 bases of the junction unmatched. Germline CDR1 and CDR2: MGHRA and YSYEKL. This CDR3 is built from 15 residues. Vbeta (60) and Jbeta (13) primers were used in the PCR. As originally analysed: A later analysis tallied 87 million or so unique TCR beta chains, around 11 million of them shared. Assay used: immunoSEQ multiplex PCR; TCRdb lists only in-frame clones, some missing. The DNA was the basis for D and trimming; V, J and clone size are from that table. Of under 200,000 clones in the sample, 75% to 90% were seen once. The TCR sequence derives from a human donor in good health. The sample comprised PBMCs. The chain recombines TRBV4-1 with TRBJ1-1; 10 bases match TRBD1. Here the CDR3 DNA reads TGCGCCAGCAGCCACCGGGACAGGGGCGACACTGAAGCTTTCTTT. This sequence encodes CASSHRDRGDTEAFF.